The 10 T cell receptor beta chains presented below share a single source sample, sequenced in a study of technical replicates of blood from a handful of donors. Assay: immunoSEQ multiplex PCR; the TCRdb copy retains only in-frame clones and omits some. The data hold 68,000 or so clones, with nearly 98% observed a single time. The material sequenced was T cells isolated from PBMCs. Receptors were obtained from a human donor in good health.

This clone was detected a few times. CDR3 amino acids: CASSLGGDTEAFF. The CDR3 nucleotides are TGTGCCAGCAGCTTAGGCGGTGACACTGAAGCTTTCTTT. The chain couples TRBV7-3 to TRBJ1-1, with D hard to call. Germline CDR1 reads SGHTA; CDR2 reads FQGTGA. V lost 2 bases and J lost 3, with 7 bases in between. The CDR3 is 13 residues long.

Here the CDR3 reads CASSLAGVSTGELFF. The CDR3 DNA reads TGTGCCAGCAGCTTAGCGGGAGTGTCCACCGGGGAGCTGTTTTTT. The chain combines TRBV7-3 with TRBJ2-2; 7 bases align to TRBD2. With V trimmed by 2 bases and J by 4 bases, 4 bases remained unmatched. The CDR3 runs to 15 residues. Germline values: CDR1 SGHTA, CDR2 FQGTGA.

This clone has just one count. The CDR3, as DNA: TGCGCCAGCAGCCTGGACGGCGGGAACACCGGGGAGCTGTTTTTT. Protein sequence: CASSLDGGNTGELFF. J is TRBJ2-2 and V is TRBV5-1; no reliable D call. Deletions cut 4 bases from V and 1 base from J, with 11 bases between. Germline V CDR1 and CDR2: SGHRS, YFSETQ. CDR3 length: 15 residues.

The chain couples TRBV7-9 to TRBJ2-7; 12 nucleotides agree with TRBD2. V dropped 4 bases and J dropped 5; count of bases not matched to a gene: 3. The CDR3 spans 14 residues. Germline V lookup: CDR1 SEHNR, CDR2 FQNEAQ (reference sequence). This CDR3 reads CASSYLAGGDEQYF. In nucleotides, the CDR3 is TGTGCCAGCAGCTATCTAGCGGGAGGGGACGAGCAGTACTTC.

The gene calls are TRBV10-2 and TRBJ2-2; 7 bases align to TRBD1. J lost 1 base, V lost 7 bases, and 6 bases had no gene match. Germline CDR1 WSHSY, CDR2 SAAADI. There are 15 residues in the CDR3. The CDR3 reads CASIPTGLNTGELFF. In nucleotides, the CDR3 is TGCGCCAGCATACCGACAGGGCTGAACACCGGGGAGCTGTTTTTT.

The CDR3 loop is CASSLGLAVSTDTQYF. In DNA, the CDR3 is TGCGCCAGCAGCTTGGGACTAGCGGTGAGCACAGATACGCAGTATTTT. This rearrangement joins TRBV5-1 to TRBJ2-3; TRBD2 aligns across 9 bases. This CDR3 contains 16 residues. Germline lookup yields CDR1 SGHRS and CDR2 YFSETQ. J lost 0 bases, V lost 0 bases, and 2 bases had no gene match.

This rearrangement joins TRBV6-1 to TRBJ2-7; 12 bases are shared with TRBD2. J was trimmed by 3 bases and V by 1 base; bases with no gene match: 7. Germline assignment: CDR1 MNHNS and CDR2 SASEGT. The length of the CDR3 is 17 residues. CDR3 sequence (DNA): TGTGCCAGCAGTGAAGGAGTATGGGGACTAGCGGGCTACGAGCAGTACTTC. This codes for CASSEGVWGLAGYEQYF.

The V and J genes are TRBV2 and TRBJ1-2; D unclear. Trimming removed 6 bases from V and 9 bases from J, with 11 bases in between. There are 11 residues in the CDR3. Per germline, CDR1 SNHLY and CDR2 FYNNEI. The CDR3 region is CASSYTARYTF. The CDR3 coding sequence is TGTGCCAGCAGCTACACAGCACGCTACACCTTC.

There are a few counts of this clone. The chain employs TRBV5-1 and TRBJ1-1; 12 nucleotides align to TRBD1. Unmatched junction bases numbered 4, after V lost 0 bases and J lost 4 bases. This CDR3 contains 16 residues. Looked up from germline, CDR1 is SGHRS and CDR2 is YFSETQ. DNA of the CDR3: TGCGCCAGCAGCTTGGAGCCGGGACAGGGGGCCACTGAAGCTTTCTTT. Translating it yields CASSLEPGQGATEAFF.

The rearrangement links TRBV30 to TRBJ2-7, with D uncertain. The V end was cut by 5 bases, the J end by 4 bases, with 12 bases between. Germline V gives CDR1 GTSNPN, CDR2 SVGIG (reference sequence). The length of the CDR3 is 12 residues. The CDR3 nucleotides are TGTGCCTGGGGCCCAGGAACTTACGAGCAGTACTTC. This gives the protein CAWGPGTYEQYF. Filled out from reference TRBV30 and TRBJ2-7, the complete variable domain reads SQTIHQWPATLVQPVGSPLSLECTVEGTSNPNLYWYRQAAGRGLQLLFYSVGIGQISSEVPQNLSASRPQDRQFILSSKKLLLSDSGFYLCAWGPGTYEQYFGPGTRLTVT.